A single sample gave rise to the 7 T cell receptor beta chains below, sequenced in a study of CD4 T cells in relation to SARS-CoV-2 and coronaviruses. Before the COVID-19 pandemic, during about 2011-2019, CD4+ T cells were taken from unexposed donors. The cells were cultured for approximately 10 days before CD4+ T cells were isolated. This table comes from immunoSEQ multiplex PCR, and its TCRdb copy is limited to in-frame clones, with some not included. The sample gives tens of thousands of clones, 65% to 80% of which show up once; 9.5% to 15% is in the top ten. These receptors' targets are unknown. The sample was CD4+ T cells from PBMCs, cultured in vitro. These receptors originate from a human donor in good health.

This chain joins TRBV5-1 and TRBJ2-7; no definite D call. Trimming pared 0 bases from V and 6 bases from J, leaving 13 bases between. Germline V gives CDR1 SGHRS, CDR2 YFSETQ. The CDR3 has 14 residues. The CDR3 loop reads CASSLDSDLGEQYF. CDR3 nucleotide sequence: TGCGCCAGCAGCTTGGACAGTGATTTGGGCGAGCAGTACTTC.

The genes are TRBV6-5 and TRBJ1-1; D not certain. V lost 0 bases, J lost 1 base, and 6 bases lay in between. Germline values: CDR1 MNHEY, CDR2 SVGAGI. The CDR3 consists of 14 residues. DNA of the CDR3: TGTGCCAGCAGTTACTCCGCTGAGAACACTGAAGCTTTCTTT. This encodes CASSYSAENTEAFF.

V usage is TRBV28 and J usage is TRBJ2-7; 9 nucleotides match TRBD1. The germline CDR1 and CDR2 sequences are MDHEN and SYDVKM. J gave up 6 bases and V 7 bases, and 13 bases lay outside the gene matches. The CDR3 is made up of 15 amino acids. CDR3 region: CASNKPGTGLSEQYF. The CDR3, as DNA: TGTGCCAGCAATAAACCCGGGACAGGGTTGAGCGAGCAGTACTTC.

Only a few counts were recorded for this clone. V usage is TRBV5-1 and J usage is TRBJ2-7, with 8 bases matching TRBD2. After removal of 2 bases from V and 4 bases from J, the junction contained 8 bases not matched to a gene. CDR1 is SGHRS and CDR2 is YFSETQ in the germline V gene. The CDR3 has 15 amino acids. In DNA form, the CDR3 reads TGCGCCAGCAGCTTAGGAAGCGGGAGCGCTTACGAGCAGTACTTC. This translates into CASSLGSGSAYEQYF.

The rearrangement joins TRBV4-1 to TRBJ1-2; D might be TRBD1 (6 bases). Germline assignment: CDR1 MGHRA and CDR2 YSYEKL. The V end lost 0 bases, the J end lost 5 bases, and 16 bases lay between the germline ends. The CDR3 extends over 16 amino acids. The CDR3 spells CASSQEAVGAGYGYTF. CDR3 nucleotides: TGCGCCAGCAGCCAAGAAGCTGTGGGGGCGGGTTATGGCTACACCTTC.

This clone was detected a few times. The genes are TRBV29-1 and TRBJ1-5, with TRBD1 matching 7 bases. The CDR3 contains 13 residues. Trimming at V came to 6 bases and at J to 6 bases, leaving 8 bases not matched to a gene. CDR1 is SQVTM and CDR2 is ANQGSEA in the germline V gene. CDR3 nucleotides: TGCAGCGTAAAAGACAGGGAGAGTCAGCCCCAGCATTTT. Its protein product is CSVKDRESQPQHF. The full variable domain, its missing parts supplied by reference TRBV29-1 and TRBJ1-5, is SAVISQKPSRDICQRGTSLTIQCQVDSQVTMMFWYRQQPGQSLTLIATANQGSEATYESGFVIDKFPISRPNLTFSTLTVSNMSPEDSSIYLCSVKDRESQPQHFGDGTRLSIL.

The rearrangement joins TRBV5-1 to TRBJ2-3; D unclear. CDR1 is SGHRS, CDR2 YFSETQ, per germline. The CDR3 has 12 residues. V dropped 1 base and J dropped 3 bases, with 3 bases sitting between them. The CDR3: CASSLRTDTQYF. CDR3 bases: TGCGCCAGCAGCTTGCGGACAGATACGCAGTATTTT.